Shown below are 28 T cell receptor beta chains from a single sample sequenced in a study of blood T cell repertoires in COVID-19 (TCRdb year 2020). To prepare the library, the immunoSEQ multiplex PCR assay was applied. The table comes from immuneACCESS by way of TCRdb, which keeps in-frame sequences with V and J called. Part of the clones is missing from these tables; in studies checked, under half for an unresolved V gene and the rest for unknown reasons. Counted in this sample were around 140,000 clones; 80% to 85% of them appeared once. The ten largest account for under 5% of the sample. The sequencing sample was made of peripheral blood. These receptors all come from a woman in her fifties or sixties with acute or convalescent COVID-19.

This chain connects TRBV9 to TRBJ2-1; the match to TRBD2 covers 7 bases. The J segment lost 8 bases and the V segment lost 1 base, leaving 6 bases of the junction unmatched. Germline V CDR1 and CDR2: SGDLS, YYNGEE. The CDR3 covers 14 residues. CDR3 region: CASSVSGSGYEQFF. The CDR3 bases are TGTGCCAGCAGCGTATCGGGTAGCGGGTATGAGCAGTTCTTC.

V and J are TRBV10-3 and TRBJ2-1; TRBD2 matches 9 bases. Germline CDR1 is ENHRY and CDR2 is SYGVKD. The V and J ends lost 8 bases and 4 bases, in that order; junction bases with no gene match: 6. The CDR3 covers 14 residues. CDR3 in DNA: TGTGCCATCTATCTAGCGGGGTTATACAATGAGCAGTTCTTC. Protein sequence: CAIYLAGLYNEQFF.

This clone has a single count. The chain couples TRBV9 to TRBJ2-1; D remains ambiguous. The CDR3 covers 11 residues. The V gene's germline CDR1 is SGDLS and CDR2 YYNGEE. V was pared by 7 bases and J by 12 bases, with 14 bases between. CDR3 amino acids: CASGYSNLQFF. The DNA for the CDR3 is TGTGCCAGCGGCTACAGTAATTTGCAGTTCTTC.

V gene TRBV7-3 combines with J gene TRBJ2-1; TRBD2 matches 8 bases. CDR3 length equals 17 residues. V dropped 5 bases and J dropped 4; count of bases not matched to a gene: 13. CDR1 is SGHTA, CDR2 FQGTGA, per germline. The CDR3 DNA reads as TGTGCCAGCAGCCAGGGCCCAGCGGGAGAGTCGTACAATGAGCAGTTCTTC. Protein sequence: CASSQGPAGESYNEQFF. The full variable domain, with the rest looked up from reference TRBV7-3 and TRBJ2-1, is GAGVSQTPSNKVTEKGKYVELRCDPISGHTALYWYRQSLGQGPEFLIYFQGTGAADDSGLPNDRFFAVRPEGSVSTLKIQRTERGDSAVYLCASSQGPAGESYNEQFFGPGTRLTVL.

V usage is TRBV18 and J usage is TRBJ2-7; 11 nucleotides match TRBD1. The CDR3 consists of 15 residues. With V trimmed by 3 bases and J by 4 bases, 5 bases remained unmatched. CDR1 and CDR2 (germline): KGHSH, LQKENI. DNA of the CDR3: TGTGCCAGCTCACCTCCGGGACAGGGGGGTTACGAGCAGTACTTC. This translates into CASSPPGQGGYEQYF.

V and J are TRBV27 and TRBJ2-1; D is perhaps TRBD2 (6 bases). CDR3 length: 12 amino acids. Trimming stripped 4 bases from V and 12 bases from J, with 13 bases between. Germline CDR1 reads MNHEY; CDR2 reads SMNVEV (reference sequence). Written as DNA, the CDR3 is TGTGCCAGCAGTTCTACGGGAGAAGCGCAGTTCTTC. This translates into CASSSTGEAQFF.

The rearrangement links TRBV10-3 to TRBJ2-2, with 15 positions matching TRBD2. CDR1 ENHRY and CDR2 SYGVKD come from the germline V gene. The CDR3 runs 19 residues. V lost 6 bases, J lost 0 bases, and 8 bases stayed unmatched. CDR3 sequence reads: CAISPQGLAGGANTGELFF. The CDR3 nucleotides are TGTGCCATCAGCCCCCAGGGACTAGCGGGAGGCGCGAACACCGGGGAGCTGTTTTTT.

The genes are TRBV6-2 or TRBV6-3 and TRBJ2-3; 10 nucleotides agree with TRBD2. CDR1 and CDR2 (germline): MNHEY, SVGEGT. The CDR3 is made up of 14 amino acids. The ends lost 4 bases at V and 6 bases at J; junction bases unmatched: 4. In DNA form, the CDR3 reads TGTGCCAGCAGTTCAAGCGGGGGGGTGGATACGCAGTATTTT. Amino acid sequence: CASSSSGGVDTQYF.

The V call is TRBV19, the J call TRBJ2-3; D unresolved. The ends were cut back, 0 bases at V and 2 bases at J, with 6 bases in the middle. Germline assignment: CDR1 LNHDA and CDR2 SQIVND (reference sequence). The CDR3 spans 14 residues. CDR3 nucleotide sequence: TGTGCCAGTAGTATAGAGCGGAACACAGATACGCAGTATTTT. Protein product: CASSIERNTDTQYF.

The chain couples TRBV18 to TRBJ2-7, with 9 bases lining up with TRBD1. Germline lookup yields CDR1 KGHSH and CDR2 LQKENI. The CDR3 has 16 amino acids. V lost 1 base, J lost 5 bases, and 9 bases stayed unmatched. CDR3 region: CASSPLLGQGSHEQYF. In DNA, the CDR3 is TGTGCCAGCTCACCACTCCTAGGACAGGGGTCCCACGAGCAGTACTTC.

The J gene is TRBJ2-2, the V gene TRBV24-1; TRBD2 matches 10 bases. After removal of 9 bases from V and 7 bases from J, the junction contained 10 bases not matched to a gene. Germline CDR1 and CDR2: KGHDR and SFDVKD. This CDR3 has 15 amino acids. CDR3 in amino acids: CATALAGAPNGELFF. CDR3 in DNA: TGTGCCACCGCTCTAGCGGGAGCCCCTAACGGGGAGCTGTTTTTT.

V gene TRBV14 combines with J gene TRBJ2-5; 8 bases map to TRBD2. J was trimmed by 9 bases and V by 5 bases; bases with no gene match: 14. CDR3 size: 15 residues. Germline CDR1 SGHDN, CDR2 FVKESK. The CDR3 loop is CASSSTPERERAQYF. The DNA for the CDR3 is TGTGCCAGCAGCTCTACTCCCGAGCGGGAGAGGGCCCAGTACTTC.

V and J are TRBV2 and TRBJ2-2; no reliable D call. CDR1 is SNHLY, CDR2 FYNNEI, per germline. V lost 4 bases and J lost 5, with 14 bases in between. CDR3 length: 15 amino acids. The CDR3 coding sequence is TGTGCCAGCAGTGCCCCCGACGGAGAAACCGGGGAGCTGTTTTTT. Translating it yields CASSAPDGETGELFF.

The chain uses TRBV7-3 and TRBJ2-1, with 8 bases identical to TRBD1. Germline trimming cut 0 bases from V and 3 bases from J; bases unmatched to any gene: 7. This CDR3 contains 17 residues. Germline-derived CDR1 and CDR2 are SGHTA and FQGTGA. CDR3 coding DNA: TGTGCCAGCAGCTTAACCCCGCCAGGGGGCTACTACAATGAGCAGTTCTTC. Translating gives CASSLTPPGGYYNEQFF.

This CDR3 is CATGLAPTADEQFF. The CDR3 coding sequence is TGTGCCACGGGACTAGCCCCCACTGCGGATGAGCAGTTCTTC. The chain links TRBV10-3 to TRBJ2-1; 9 bases match TRBD2. The CDR3 covers 14 residues. Trimming cost V 10 bases and J 8 bases; bases outside gene matches: 12. Germline CDR1 is ENHRY and CDR2 is SYGVKD.

The chain carries TRBV18 and TRBJ2-5; D is possibly TRBD1 (5 bases). V was clipped by 3 bases and J by 4 bases, with 9 bases between them. The CDR3 spans 13 residues. Germline V CDR1 and CDR2: KGHSH, LQKENI. The CDR3: CASSPGRAETQYF. Here the CDR3 DNA reads TGTGCCAGCTCACCGGGCAGGGCAGAGACCCAGTACTTC. The variable domain in full, with the rest retrieved from reference TRBV18 and TRBJ2-5, is NAGVMQNPRHLVRRRGQEARLRCSPMKGHSHVYWYRQLPEEGLKFMVYLQKENIIDESGMPKERFSAEFPKEGPSILRIQQVVRGDSAAYFCASSPGRAETQYFGPGTRLLVL.

Only a few counts were recorded for this clone. J is TRBJ1-5 and V is TRBV4-2; perhaps TRBD1 as D (6 bases). Looked up from germline, CDR1 is LGHNA and CDR2 is YNFKEQ. The ends were cut back, 0 bases at V and 6 bases at J, with 18 bases in the middle. The CDR3 consists of 17 residues. This CDR3 is CASSQDVSRGSSQPQHF. CDR3 DNA: TGTGCCAGCAGCCAAGACGTTTCGAGGGGGTCGAGTCAGCCCCAGCATTTT.

The CDR3 region is CATSDTGPGANVLTF. For the CDR3, the DNA is TGTGCCACCAGTGATACTGGTCCTGGGGCCAACGTCCTGACTTTC. The chain is built from TRBV24-1 and TRBJ2-6, with D unclear. The CDR3 covers 15 residues. Germline CDR1 KGHDR, CDR2 SFDVKD. With 3 bases removed from V and 2 bases from J, the gap between germline ends came to 7 bases.

V and J are TRBV2 and TRBJ2-2; 7 nucleotides line up with TRBD1. This CDR3 contains 16 residues. The germline V gene encodes CDR1 SNHLY and CDR2 FYNNEI. Losses at the gene ends were 4 bases for V and 1 base for J; bases not matched to a gene: 6. CDR3 sequence (DNA): TGTGCCAGCAGTGGCTTGTACAGGGGGAACACCGGGGAGCTGTTTTTT. Translation: CASSGLYRGNTGELFF.

This clone was seen a few times. The V gene is TRBV7-3, the J gene TRBJ1-2; D ambiguous. V was pared by 5 bases and J by 6 bases, with 16 bases between. This CDR3 is 14 amino acids long. CDR1 is SGHTA and CDR2 is FQGTGA in the germline V gene. In DNA, the CDR3 is TGTGCCAGCAGCCAAGCGGTCTCGGTAGATGGCTACACCTTC. This gives the protein CASSQAVSVDGYTF.

The gene calls are TRBV4-2 and TRBJ2-5; 14 positions match TRBD2. The germline V gene encodes CDR1 LGHNA and CDR2 YNFKEQ. The CDR3 is made up of 18 amino acids. Germline trimming cut 1 base from V and 2 bases from J; bases unmatched to any gene: 6. The CDR3 nucleotides are TGTGCCAGCAGCCAAGGGACTAGCGGGAGGTTCTTACAAGAGACCCAGTACTTC. Protein sequence: CASSQGTSGRFLQETQYF.

The CDR3 sequence: CASSKESSGPSSYNEQFF. Here the CDR3 DNA reads TGTGCCAGCAGCAAAGAAAGTAGCGGGCCGAGCTCCTACAATGAGCAGTTCTTC. The chain carries TRBV21-1 and TRBJ2-1; the D call TRBD2 from the table was never checked on the DNA. TRBV21-1 is flagged as a pseudogene. CDR3 size: 18 residues.

J is TRBJ2-1 and V is TRBV5-4; TRBD1 matches 7 bases. The germline CDR1 and CDR2 sequences are SGHNT and YYREEE (reference sequence). The CDR3 extends over 14 amino acids. V was pared by 3 bases and J by 7 bases, with 7 bases of the junction left unmatched. In nucleotides, the CDR3 is TGTGCCAGCAGCTCAACCGGGACAGCGAATGAGCAGTTCTTC. Protein: CASSSTGTANEQFF.

The V and J genes are TRBV4-2 and TRBJ1-3, with D tentatively TRBD1 (6 bases). V lost 0 bases and J 6 bases, leaving 9 bases between the germline ends. This CDR3 has 14 amino acids. Germline CDR1 and CDR2: LGHNA and YNFKEQ. The CDR3 sequence: CASSQEQGENTIYF. CDR3 coding DNA: TGTGCCAGCAGCCAAGAACAGGGTGAAAACACCATATATTTT.

The CDR3 bases are TGTGCCAGCAGCCCCGGGACTCGGCCGTCCTACAATGAGCAGTTCTTC. Protein: CASSPGTRPSYNEQFF. This sequence joins TRBV5-6 and TRBJ2-1; D is possibly TRBD2 (6 bases). V was trimmed by 4 bases and J by 1 base, leaving 15 bases between them. The germline CDR1 and CDR2 sequences are SGHDT and YYEEEE. The CDR3 runs to 16 residues.

This chain joins TRBV11-3 and TRBJ1-1; possible D gene TRBD1, 5 bases. V lost 0 bases and J lost 9, with 8 bases in between. CDR1 is SGHNT, CDR2 YENEEA, per germline. The CDR3 covers 12 residues. The CDR3 DNA reads as TGTGCCAGCAGCTTAGAGGCAGGGAAAGCTTTCTTT. Protein: CASSLEAGKAFF.

J is TRBJ2-2 and V is TRBV11-3, with 13 nucleotides matching TRBD2. Germline CDR1 and CDR2: SGHNT and YENEEA. V lost 3 bases to trimming and J lost 5 bases; unmatched junction nucleotides: 6. The CDR3 contains 17 residues. The CDR3 reads CASSFWTSGRGTGELFF. As DNA, the CDR3 is TGTGCCAGCAGCTTCTGGACTAGCGGGAGAGGGACCGGGGAGCTGTTTTTT.

The J gene is TRBJ2-7, the V gene TRBV7-9; 7 bases match TRBD2. The CDR3 has 15 residues. In germline, CDR1 is SEHNR, CDR2 FQNEAQ (reference sequence). J gave up 2 bases and V 4 bases, and 8 bases lay outside the gene matches. CDR3 DNA: TGTGCCAGCAGCTCACAGACGGGGGGACCCTACGAGCAGTACTTC. Translation gives CASSSQTGGPYEQYF.